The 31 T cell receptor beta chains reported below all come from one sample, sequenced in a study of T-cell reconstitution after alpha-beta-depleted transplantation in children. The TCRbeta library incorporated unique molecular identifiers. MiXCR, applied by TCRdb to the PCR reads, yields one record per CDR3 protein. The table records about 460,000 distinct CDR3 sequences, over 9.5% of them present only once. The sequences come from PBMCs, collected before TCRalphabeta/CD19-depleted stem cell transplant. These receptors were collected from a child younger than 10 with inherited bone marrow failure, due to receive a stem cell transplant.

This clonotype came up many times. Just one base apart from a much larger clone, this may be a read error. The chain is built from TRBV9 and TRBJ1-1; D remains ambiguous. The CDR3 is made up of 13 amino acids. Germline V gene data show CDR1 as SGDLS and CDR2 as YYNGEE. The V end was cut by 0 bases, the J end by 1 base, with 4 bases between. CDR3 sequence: CASSVGENTEAFF. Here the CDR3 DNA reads TGTGCCAGCAGCGTAGGGGAGAACACTGAAGCTTTCTTT.

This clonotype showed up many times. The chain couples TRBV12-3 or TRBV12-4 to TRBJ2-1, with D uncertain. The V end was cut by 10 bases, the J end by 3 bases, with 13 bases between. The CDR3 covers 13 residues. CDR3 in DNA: TGTGCCACCGGTGTGTCGGACTACAATGAGCAGTTCTTC. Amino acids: CATGVSDYNEQFF.

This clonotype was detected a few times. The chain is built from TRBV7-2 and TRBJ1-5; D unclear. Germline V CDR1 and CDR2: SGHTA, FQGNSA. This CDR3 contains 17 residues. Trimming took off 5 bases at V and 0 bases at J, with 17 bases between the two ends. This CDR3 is CASSHGPNRDSNQPQHF. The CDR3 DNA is TGTGCCAGCAGCCACGGGCCAAACCGGGATAGCAATCAGCCCCAGCATTTT.

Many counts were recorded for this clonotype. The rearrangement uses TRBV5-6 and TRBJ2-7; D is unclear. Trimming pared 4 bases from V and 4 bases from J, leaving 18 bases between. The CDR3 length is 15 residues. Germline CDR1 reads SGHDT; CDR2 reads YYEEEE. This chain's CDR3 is CASSQDGRHRYEQYF. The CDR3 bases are TGTGCCAGCAGCCAAGACGGACGTCACCGTTACGAGCAGTACTTC.

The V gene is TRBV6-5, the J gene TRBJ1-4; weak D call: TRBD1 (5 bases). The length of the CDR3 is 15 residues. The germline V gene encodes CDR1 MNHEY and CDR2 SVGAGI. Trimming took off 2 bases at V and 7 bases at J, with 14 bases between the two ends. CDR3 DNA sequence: TGTGCCAGCAGTTACGGTGGGGGGGTGCCTGAAAAACTGTTTTTT. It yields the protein CASSYGGGVPEKLFF.

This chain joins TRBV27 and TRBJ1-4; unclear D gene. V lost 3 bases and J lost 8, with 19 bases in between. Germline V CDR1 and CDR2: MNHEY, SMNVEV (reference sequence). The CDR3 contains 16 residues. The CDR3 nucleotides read TGTGCCAGCAGTTTCTTCCCCACCCGGGATAAAGAAAAACTGTTTTTT. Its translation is CASSFFPTRDKEKLFF. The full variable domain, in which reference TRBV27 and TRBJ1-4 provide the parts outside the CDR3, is EAQVTQNPRYLITVTGKKLTVTCSQNMNHEYMSWYRQDPGLGLRQIYYSMNVEVTDKGDVPEGYKVSRKEKRNFPLILESPSPNQTSLYFCASSFFPTRDKEKLFFGSGTQLSVL.

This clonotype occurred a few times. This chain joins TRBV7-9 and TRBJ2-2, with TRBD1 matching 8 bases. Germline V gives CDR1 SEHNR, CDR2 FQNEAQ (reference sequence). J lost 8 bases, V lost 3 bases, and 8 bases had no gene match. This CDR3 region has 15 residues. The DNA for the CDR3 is TGTGCCAGCAGCTTGTTGACAGGGGCGGAAGGGGAGCTGTTTTTT. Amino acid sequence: CASSLLTGAEGELFF. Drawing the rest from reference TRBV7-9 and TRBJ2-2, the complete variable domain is DTGVSQNPRHKITKRGQNVTFRCDPISEHNRLYWYRQTLGQGPEFLTYFQNEAQLEKSRLLSDRFSAERPKGSFSTLEIQRTEQGDSAMYLCASSLLTGAEGELFFGEGSRLTVL.

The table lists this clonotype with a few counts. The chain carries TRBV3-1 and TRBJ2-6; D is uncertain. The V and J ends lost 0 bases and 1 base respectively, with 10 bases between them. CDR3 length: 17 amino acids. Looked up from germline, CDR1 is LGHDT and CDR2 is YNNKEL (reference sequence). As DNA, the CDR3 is TGTGCCAGCAGCCAAGATATGGAGAGTTCTGGGGCCAACGTCCTGACTTTC. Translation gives CASSQDMESSGANVLTF.

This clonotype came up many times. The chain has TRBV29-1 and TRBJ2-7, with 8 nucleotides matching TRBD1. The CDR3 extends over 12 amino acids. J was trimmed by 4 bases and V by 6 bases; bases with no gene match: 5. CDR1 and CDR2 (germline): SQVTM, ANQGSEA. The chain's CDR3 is CSVGQASYEQYF. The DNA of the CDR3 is TGCAGCGTGGGACAGGCCTCATACGAGCAGTACTTC.

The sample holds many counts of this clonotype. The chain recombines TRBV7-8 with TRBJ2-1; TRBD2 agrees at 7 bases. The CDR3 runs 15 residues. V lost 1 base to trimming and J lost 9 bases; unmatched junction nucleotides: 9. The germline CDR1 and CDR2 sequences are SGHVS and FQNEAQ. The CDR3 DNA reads TGTGCCAGCAGCTTAGACGGACTAGTGCTCGGTGAGCAGTTCTTC. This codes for CASSLDGLVLGEQFF.

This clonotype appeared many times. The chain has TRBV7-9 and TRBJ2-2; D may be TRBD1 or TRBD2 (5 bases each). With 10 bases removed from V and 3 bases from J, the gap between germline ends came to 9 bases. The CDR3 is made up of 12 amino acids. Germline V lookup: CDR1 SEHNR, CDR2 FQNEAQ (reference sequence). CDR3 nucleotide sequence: TGTGCCATGGGACCGTACACCGGGGAGCTGTTTTTT. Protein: CAMGPYTGELFF.

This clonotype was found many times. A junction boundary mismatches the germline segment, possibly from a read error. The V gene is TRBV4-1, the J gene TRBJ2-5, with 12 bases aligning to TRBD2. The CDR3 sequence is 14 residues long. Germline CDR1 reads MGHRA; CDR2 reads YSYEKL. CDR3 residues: CASSPLAGGETQYF. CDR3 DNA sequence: TGTGCCAGCAGCCCACTAGCGGGAGGAGAGACCCAGTACTTC.

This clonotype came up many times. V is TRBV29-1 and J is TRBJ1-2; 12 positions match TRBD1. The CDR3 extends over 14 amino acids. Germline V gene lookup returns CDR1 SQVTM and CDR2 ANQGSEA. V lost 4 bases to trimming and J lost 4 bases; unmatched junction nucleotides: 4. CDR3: CSVVGTGGAYGYTF. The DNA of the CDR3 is TGCAGCGTTGTGGGGACAGGGGGCGCCTATGGCTACACCTTC.

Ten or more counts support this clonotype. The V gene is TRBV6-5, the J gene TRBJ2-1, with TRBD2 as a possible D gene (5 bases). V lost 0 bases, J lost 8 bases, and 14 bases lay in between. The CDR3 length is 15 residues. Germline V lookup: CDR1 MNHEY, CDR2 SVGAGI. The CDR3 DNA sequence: TGTGCCAGCAGTTACTCAGCGGAAGCGGTTGATGAGCAGTTCTTC. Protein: CASSYSAEAVDEQFF.

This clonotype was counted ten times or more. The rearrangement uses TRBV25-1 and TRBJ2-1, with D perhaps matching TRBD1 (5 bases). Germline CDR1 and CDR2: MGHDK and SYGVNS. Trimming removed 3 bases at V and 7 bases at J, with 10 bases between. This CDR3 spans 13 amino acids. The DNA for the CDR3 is TGTGCCAGCAGTGATCCAGGGCTGAATGAGCAGTTCTTC. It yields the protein CASSDPGLNEQFF.

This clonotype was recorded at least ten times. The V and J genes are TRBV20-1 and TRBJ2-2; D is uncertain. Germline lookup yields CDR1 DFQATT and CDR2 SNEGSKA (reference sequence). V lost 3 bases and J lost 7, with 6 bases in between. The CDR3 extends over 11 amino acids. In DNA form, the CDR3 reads TGCAGTGCTAGGACGAGCGGGGAGCTGTTTTTT. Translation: CSARTSGELFF.

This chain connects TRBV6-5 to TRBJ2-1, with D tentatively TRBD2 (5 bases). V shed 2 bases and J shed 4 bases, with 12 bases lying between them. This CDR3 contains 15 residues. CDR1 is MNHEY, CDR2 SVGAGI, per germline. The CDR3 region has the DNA TGTGCCAGCAGTTACGGGCTAGCTCTGTACAATGAGCAGTTCTTC. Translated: CASSYGLALYNEQFF.

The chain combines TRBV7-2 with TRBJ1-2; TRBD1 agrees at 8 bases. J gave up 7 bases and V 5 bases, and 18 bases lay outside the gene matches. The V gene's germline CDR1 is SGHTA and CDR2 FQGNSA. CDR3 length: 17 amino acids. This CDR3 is CASSPSLRQGSSSGYTF. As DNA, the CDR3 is TGTGCCAGCAGCCCTTCTTTGCGACAGGGGTCCTCGAGTGGCTACACCTTC.

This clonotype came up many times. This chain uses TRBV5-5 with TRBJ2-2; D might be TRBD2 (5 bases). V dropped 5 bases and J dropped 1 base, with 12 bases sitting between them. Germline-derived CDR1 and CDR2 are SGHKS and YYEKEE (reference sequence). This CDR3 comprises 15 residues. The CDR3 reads CASRGTGWNTGELFF. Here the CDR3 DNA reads TGTGCCAGCAGAGGTACGGGGTGGAACACCGGGGAGCTGTTTTTT. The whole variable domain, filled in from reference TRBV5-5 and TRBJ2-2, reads DAGVTQSPTHLIKTRGQQVTLRCSPISGHKSVSWYQQVLGQGPQFIFQYYEKEERGRGNFPDRFSARQFPNYSSELNVNALLLGDSALYLCASRGTGWNTGELFFGEGSRLTVL.

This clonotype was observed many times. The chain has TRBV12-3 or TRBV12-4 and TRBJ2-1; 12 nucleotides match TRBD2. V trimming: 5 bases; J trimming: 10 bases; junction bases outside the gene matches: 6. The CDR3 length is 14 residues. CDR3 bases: TGTGCCAGCAGTCAGGGACTAGCGGGCCGCGAGCAGTTCTTC. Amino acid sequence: CASSQGLAGREQFF.

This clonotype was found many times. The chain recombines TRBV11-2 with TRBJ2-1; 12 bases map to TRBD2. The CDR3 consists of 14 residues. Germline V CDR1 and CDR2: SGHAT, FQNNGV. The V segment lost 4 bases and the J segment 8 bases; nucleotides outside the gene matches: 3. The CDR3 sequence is CASSSLAGGYEQFF. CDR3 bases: TGTGCCAGCAGCTCTCTAGCGGGAGGGTATGAGCAGTTCTTC.

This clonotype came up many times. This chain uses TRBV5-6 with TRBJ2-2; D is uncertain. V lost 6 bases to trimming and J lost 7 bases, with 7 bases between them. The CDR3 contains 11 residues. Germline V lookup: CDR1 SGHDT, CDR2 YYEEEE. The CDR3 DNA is TGTGCCAGCAACAAGATCGGGGAGCTGTTTTTT. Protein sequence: CASNKIGELFF.

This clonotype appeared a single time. CDR3 nucleotide sequence: TGTGCCAGCAGTAACCGCCTGAGACCCCAAGAGACCCAGTACTTC. Amino acid sequence: CASSNRLRPQETQYF. This chain uses TRBV6-2 or TRBV6-3 with TRBJ2-5; D is ambiguous. Trimming removed 5 bases from V and 1 base from J, with 14 bases in between. The CDR3 covers 15 residues. CDR1 is MNHEY and CDR2 is SVGEGT in the germline V gene.

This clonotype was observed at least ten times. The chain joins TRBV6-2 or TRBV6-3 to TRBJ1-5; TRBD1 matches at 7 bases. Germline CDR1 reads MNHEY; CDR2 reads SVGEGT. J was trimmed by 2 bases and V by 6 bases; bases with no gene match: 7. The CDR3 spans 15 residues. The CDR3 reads CASRQQGFGNQPQHF. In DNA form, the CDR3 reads TGTGCCAGCAGACAACAGGGGTTCGGCAATCAGCCCCAGCATTTT.

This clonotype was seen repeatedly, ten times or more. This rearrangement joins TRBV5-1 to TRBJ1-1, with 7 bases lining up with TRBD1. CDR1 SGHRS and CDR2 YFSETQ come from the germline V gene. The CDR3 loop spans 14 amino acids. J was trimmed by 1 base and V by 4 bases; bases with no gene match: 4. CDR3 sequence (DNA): TGCGCCAGCAGCGCCAGGGGGGAGAACACTGAAGCTTTCTTT. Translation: CASSARGENTEAFF.

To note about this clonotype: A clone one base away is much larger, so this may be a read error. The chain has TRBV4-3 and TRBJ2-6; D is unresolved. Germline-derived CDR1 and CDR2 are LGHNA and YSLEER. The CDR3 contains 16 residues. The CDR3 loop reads CASGQVRDSGANVLTF. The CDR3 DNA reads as TGCGCCAGCGGCCAAGTCCGAGACTCTGGGGCCAACGTCCTGACTTTC.

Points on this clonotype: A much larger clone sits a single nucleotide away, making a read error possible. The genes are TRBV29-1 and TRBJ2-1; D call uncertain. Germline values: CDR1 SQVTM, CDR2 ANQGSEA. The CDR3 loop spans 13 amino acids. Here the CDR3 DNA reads TGCAGCGCCCTGACCGGGCCCTACAATGACCAGTTCTTC. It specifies CSALTGPYNDQFF.

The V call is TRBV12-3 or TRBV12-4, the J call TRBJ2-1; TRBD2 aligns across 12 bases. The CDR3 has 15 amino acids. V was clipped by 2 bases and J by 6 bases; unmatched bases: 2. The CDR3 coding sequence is TGTGCCAGCAGTTTACGACTAGCGGGAGCCAATGAGCAGTTCTTC. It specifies CASSLRLAGANEQFF.

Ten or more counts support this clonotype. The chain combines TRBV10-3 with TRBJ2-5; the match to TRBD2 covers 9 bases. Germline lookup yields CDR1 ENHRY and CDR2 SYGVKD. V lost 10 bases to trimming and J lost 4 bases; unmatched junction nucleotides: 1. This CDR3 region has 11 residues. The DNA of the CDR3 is TGTGCCACTAGCGGGGCAGAGACCCAGTACTTC. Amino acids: CATSGAETQYF.

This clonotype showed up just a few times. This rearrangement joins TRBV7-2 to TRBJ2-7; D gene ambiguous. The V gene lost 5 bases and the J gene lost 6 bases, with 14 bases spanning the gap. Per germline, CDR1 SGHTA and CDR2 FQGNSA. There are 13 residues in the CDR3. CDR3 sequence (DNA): TGTGCCAGCAGCCCCTCGTCAAACGGCGAGCAGTACTTC. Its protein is CASSPSSNGEQYF.

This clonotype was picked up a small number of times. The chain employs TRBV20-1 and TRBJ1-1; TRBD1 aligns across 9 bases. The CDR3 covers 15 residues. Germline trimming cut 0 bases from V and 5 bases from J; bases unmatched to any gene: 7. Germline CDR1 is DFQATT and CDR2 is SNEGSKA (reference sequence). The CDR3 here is CSARDLDRGWTEAFF. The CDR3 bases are TGCAGTGCTAGAGACCTAGACAGGGGGTGGACTGAAGCTTTCTTT.